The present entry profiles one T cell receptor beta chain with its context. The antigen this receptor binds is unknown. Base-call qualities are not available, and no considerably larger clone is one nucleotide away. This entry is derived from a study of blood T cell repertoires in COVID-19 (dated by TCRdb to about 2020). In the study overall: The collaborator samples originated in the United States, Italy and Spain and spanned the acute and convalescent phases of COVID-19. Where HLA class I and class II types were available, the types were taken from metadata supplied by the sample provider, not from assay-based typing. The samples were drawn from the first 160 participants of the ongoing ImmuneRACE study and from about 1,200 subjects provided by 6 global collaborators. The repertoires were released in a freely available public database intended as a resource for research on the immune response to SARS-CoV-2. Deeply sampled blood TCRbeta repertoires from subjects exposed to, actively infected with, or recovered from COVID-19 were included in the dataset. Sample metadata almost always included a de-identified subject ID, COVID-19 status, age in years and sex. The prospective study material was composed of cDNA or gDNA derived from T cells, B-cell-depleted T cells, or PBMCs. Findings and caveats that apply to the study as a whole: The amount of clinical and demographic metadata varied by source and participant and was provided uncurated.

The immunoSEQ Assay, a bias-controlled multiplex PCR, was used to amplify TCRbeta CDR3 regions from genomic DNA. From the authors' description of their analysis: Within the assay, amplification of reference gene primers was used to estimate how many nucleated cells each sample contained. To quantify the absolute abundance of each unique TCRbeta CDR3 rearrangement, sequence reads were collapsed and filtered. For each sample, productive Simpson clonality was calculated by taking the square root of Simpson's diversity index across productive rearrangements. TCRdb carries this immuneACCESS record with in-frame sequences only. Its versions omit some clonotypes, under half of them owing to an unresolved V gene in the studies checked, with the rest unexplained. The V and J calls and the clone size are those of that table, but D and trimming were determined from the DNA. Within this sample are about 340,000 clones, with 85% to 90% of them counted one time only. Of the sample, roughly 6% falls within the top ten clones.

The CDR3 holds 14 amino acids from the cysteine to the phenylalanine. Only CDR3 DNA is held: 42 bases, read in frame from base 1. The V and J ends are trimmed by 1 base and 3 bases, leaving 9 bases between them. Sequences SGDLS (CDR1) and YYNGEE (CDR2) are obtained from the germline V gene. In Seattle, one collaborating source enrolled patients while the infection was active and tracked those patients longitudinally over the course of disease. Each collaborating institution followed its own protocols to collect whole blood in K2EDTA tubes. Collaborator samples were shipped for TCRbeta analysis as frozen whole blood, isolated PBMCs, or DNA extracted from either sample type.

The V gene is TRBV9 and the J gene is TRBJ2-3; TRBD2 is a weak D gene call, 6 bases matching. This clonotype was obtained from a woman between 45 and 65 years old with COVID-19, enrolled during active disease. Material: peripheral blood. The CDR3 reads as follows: CASSVSTRTDTQYF. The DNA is TGTGCCAGCAGCGTATCGACTAGAACAGATACGCAGTATTTT.